These T cell receptor beta chains were read from a single sample in a study of T cells in Graves' hyperthyroidism and ophthalmopathy. TCRdb independently ran MiXCR on the multiplex PCR reads; one entry per CDR3 protein. This sample yields about 740,000 distinct CDR3 sequences, of which around 15% are seen a single time; 10% belongs to the top ten. The sample comprised blood. These receptors all stem from a woman aged 18-30 years with Graves' hyperthyroidism. Both conserved end residues are part of each CDR3. A D gene is named only where the DNA matches it firmly. Clone size is stated in some rows and not others, as once, few, many or a class when expanded.

d_call | clone_size | j_call | cdr3_length | v_call | cdr3_aa | cdr3_nt
TRBD1 | - | TRBJ1-1 | 14 | TRBV4-1 | CASSQVGQGTEAFF | TGCGCCAGCAGCCAGGTTGGACAGGGCACTGAAGCTTTCTTT
TRBD2 | many | TRBJ2-3 | 18 | TRBV20-1 | CSARAFSGRETYTDTQYF | TGCAGTGCTAGAGCTTTCAGCGGGAGGGAGACTTACACAGATACGCAGTATTTT
- | - | TRBJ1-4 | 14 | TRBV19 | CASRLAATNEKLFF | TGTGCCAGTAGGTTGGCGGCAACTAATGAAAAACTGTTTTTT
TRBD1 | many | TRBJ2-5 | 13 | TRBV28 | CASSTGGGTHGYF | TGTGCCAGCAGCACAGGGGGCGGGACCCATGGATACTTC
- | few | TRBJ1-1 | 13 | TRBV5-6 | CASDGYMNTEAFF | TGTGCCAGCGACGGCTACATGAACACTGAAGCTTTCTTT
- | many | TRBJ2-7 | 12 | TRBV6-1 | CASSNPGYEQYF | TGTGCCAGCAGTAACCCGGGCTACGAGCAGTACTTC
- | many | TRBJ2-1 | 14 | TRBV28 | CASTLGRPQNEQFF | TGTGCCAGCACCCTAGGACGGCCCCAGAATGAGCAGTTCTTC
TRBD2 | - | TRBJ2-1 | 14 | TRBV7-2 | CASSFGLAGGPEFF | TGTGCCAGCAGCTTCGGACTAGCGGGAGGGCCGGAGTTCTTC
TRBD2 | few | TRBJ2-3 | 15 | TRBV5-8 | CASSPWTSGTDTQYF | TGTGCCAGCAGCCCATGGACTAGCGGCACAGATACGCAGTATTTT
- | many | TRBJ2-7 | 13 | TRBV6-5 | CASSYSLAYEQYF | TGTGCCAGCAGTTACTCTCTAGCCTACGAGCAGTACTTC
- | many | TRBJ2-3 | 15 | TRBV28 | CASTPSVGIASTQYF | TGTGCCAGCACCCCCTCGGTAGGAATCGCATCTACGCAGTATTTT
- | - | TRBJ1-5 | 13 | TRBV30 | CVWSTGGNQPQHF | TGTGTCTGGAGTACCGGGGGCAATCAGCCCCAGCATTTT
TRBD2 | few | TRBJ2-1 | 14 | TRBV6-2/TRBV6-3 | CASTAGLFLNEQFF | TGTGCCAGCACAGCGGGACTCTTTTTGAATGAGCAGTTCTTC
TRBD1 | - | TRBJ1-6 | 13 | TRBV2 | CARQGARNSPLHF | TGTGCCCGACAGGGGGCACGGAATTCACCCCTCCACTTT
- | many | TRBJ1-5 | 13 | TRBV7-9 | CASSISLGQPQHF | TGTGCCAGCAGCATTTCCCTTGGTCAGCCCCAGCATTTT
TRBD2 | - | TRBJ2-7 | 13 | TRBV20-1 | CSARLAGYNEQYF | TGCAGTGCCAGACTAGCGGGATACAATGAGCAGTACTTC
TRBD2 | many | TRBJ2-1 | 16 | TRBV7-8 | CASSLYRVAGVHEQFF | TGTGCCAGCAGCTTGTACCGCGTTGCGGGAGTACATGAGCAGTTCTTC
- | many | TRBJ1-5 | 14 | TRBV6-1 | CASIGGSGNQPQHF | TGTGCCAGCATCGGCGGGAGCGGCAATCAGCCCCAGCATTTT
- | few | TRBJ1-4 | 12 | TRBV29-1 | CSVWAGNEKLFF | TGCAGCGTTTGGGCAGGGAATGAAAAACTGTTTTTT
- | many | TRBJ2-1 | 15 | TRBV11-1 | CASSSGYSSFDEQFF | TGTGCCAGCAGCTCAGGTTATTCGAGCTTCGATGAGCAGTTCTTC
- | - | TRBJ2-7 | 15 | TRBV6-1 | CASSPLGDMGYEQYF | TGTGCCAGCAGCCCCTTAGGGGACATGGGCTACGAGCAGTACTTC
- | many | TRBJ1-2 | 12 | TRBV6-1 | CASSLTGPGYTF | TGTGCCAGCAGCTTGACAGGTCCTGGCTACACCTTC